This T cell receptor (beta chain) is drawn from a study of blood T cell repertoires in COVID-19. Study in general: Some COVID-19 samples were acute and others convalescent; all came from the United States, Italy and Spain. T cells, B-cell-depleted T cells, or PBMCs supplied cDNA or gDNA.

Losses at the gene ends were 7 bases for V and 3 bases for J; bases not matched to a gene: 6. This CDR3 has 13 amino acids. Germline-derived CDR1 and CDR2 are SGHRS and YFSETQ. Under the authors' procedure: By means of reference gene primer amplification, nucleated cell counts were estimated. The assay was immunoSEQ multiplex PCR, and TCRdb's table has in-frame clones only and misses some. That table furnishes V, J and clone size, whereas the DNA furnished D and trimming. In the table there are about 130,000 clones, more than 70% of which are singletons. Sequencing was done on a sample of peripheral blood. The sequence was collected from a man aged 45-65 years with acute or convalescent COVID-19. V is TRBV5-1 and J is TRBJ1-1; TRBD1 matches 7 bases. In DNA, the CDR3 is TGCGCCAGCCGAACCCAGGGGGACACTGAAGCTTTCTTT. Its protein is CASRTQGDTEAFF.